These 20 T cell receptor beta chains came from one sample sequenced in a study of shared clonotypes between healthy human individuals. The data were produced by immunoSEQ multiplex PCR, yet TCRdb's version contains in-frame clones alone and is incomplete. The table records fewer than 850,000 clones, approximately 75% of them present only once. Sequencing used memory CD4+ T cells sorted from blood. Subset: CD45RA-negative fraction. All receptors come from a woman aged 25 to 39 in good health.

V gene TRBV23-1 combines with J gene TRBJ2-1; D perhaps matches TRBD2 (5 bases). TRBV23-1 is sorted into the ORF group, with uncertain function. This CDR3 spans 17 amino acids. Trimming removed 0 bases from V and 1 base from J, with 13 bases in between. CDR3 coding DNA: TGCGCCAGCAGTCAATCGAGGGTGGGAAGGTCCTACAATGAGCAGTTCTTC. Its translation: CASSQSRVGRSYNEQFF.

This clone was observed a few times. At one boundary the junction diverges from the germline segment, which might be a read error. V is TRBV2 and J is TRBJ2-3; D not certain. This CDR3 has 12 amino acids. From germline, CDR1 is SNHLY and CDR2 FYNNEI. As DNA, the CDR3 is TGTGCCAGCGGTGAGGTCACAGATACGCAGTATTTT. Translating gives CASGEVTDTQYF.

The sample holds a few counts of this clone. The genes are TRBV4-1 and TRBJ1-6; D might be TRBD1 (6 bases). CDR1 is MGHRA and CDR2 is YSYEKL in the germline V gene. The ends were cut back, 1 base at V and 6 bases at J, with 19 bases in the middle. This CDR3 is 18 amino acids long. The CDR3 DNA sequence: TGCGCCAGCAGCCAAGGGATTACAGGGACGTTCGGTAATTCACCCCTCCACTTT. It is translated as CASSQGITGTFGNSPLHF.

V and J are TRBV27 and TRBJ2-1; TRBD2 matches 10 bases. The junction had 6 bases not matched to a gene; V was cut back by 1 base and J by 9 bases. The CDR3 contains 15 residues. Germline V gene data show CDR1 as MNHEY and CDR2 as SMNVEV (reference sequence). CDR3 sequence (DNA): TGTGCCAGCAGTTTATATAAGCGGGAGGGCCGTGAGCAGTTCTTC. Its translation is CASSLYKREGREQFF.

The V gene is TRBV4-2, the J gene TRBJ2-1; 7 positions agree with TRBD2. J was trimmed by 3 bases and V by 0 bases; bases with no gene match: 11. From germline, CDR1 is LGHNA and CDR2 YNFKEQ. The CDR3 length is 18 residues. CDR3 loop: CASSQDFNAAGVYNEQFF. In DNA form, the CDR3 reads TGTGCCAGCAGCCAAGATTTTAACGCGGCGGGAGTCTACAATGAGCAGTTCTTC.

The J gene is TRBJ2-7, the V gene TRBV5-1, with 13 bases lining up with TRBD2. Per the germline V gene, CDR1 is SGHRS and CDR2 is YFSETQ. CDR3 length: 19 amino acids. After removal of 0 bases from V and 0 bases from J, the junction contained 9 bases not matched to a gene. The CDR3 sequence: CASSLGGLAGYLSSYEQYF. The CDR3 nucleotides read TGCGCCAGCAGCTTGGGGGGACTAGCGGGATACCTAAGCTCCTACGAGCAGTACTTC. The full variable domain, with the rest looked up from reference TRBV5-1 and TRBJ2-7, is KAGVTQTPRYLIKTRGQQVTLSCSPISGHRSVSWYQQTPGQGLQFLFEYFSETQRNKGNFPGRFSGRQFSNSRSEMNVSTLELGDSALYLCASSLGGLAGYLSSYEQYFGPGTRLTVT.

This chain joins TRBV2 and TRBJ1-5; D remains unclear. V was cut by 5 bases and J by 2 bases, with 13 bases left in between. CDR1 and CDR2 (germline): SNHLY, FYNNEI. There are 15 residues in the CDR3. CDR3 residues: CASSSEAGGNQPQHF. As DNA, the CDR3 is TGTGCCAGCAGTTCAGAGGCCGGAGGCAATCAGCCCCAGCATTTT.

V usage is TRBV7-2 and J usage is TRBJ1-1, with TRBD1 matching 9 bases. J lost 4 bases, V lost 5 bases, and 5 bases had no gene match. This CDR3 comprises 14 residues. Germline assignment: CDR1 SGHTA and CDR2 FQGNSA. CDR3 bases: TGTGCCAGCAGCCGTGGACAGGGGCCCACTGAAGCTTTCTTT. This codes for CASSRGQGPTEAFF.

The rearrangement links TRBV7-3 to TRBJ2-7, with TRBD2 as a possible D gene (5 bases). The CDR3 has 14 residues. V lost 1 base to trimming and J lost 2 bases, with 9 bases between them. The germline V gene has CDR1 SGHTA and CDR2 FQGTGA. The CDR3 nucleotides are TGTGCCAGCAGCTTAAGTGGAGGTGCCTACGAGCAGTACTTC. It yields the protein CASSLSGGAYEQYF.

This chain links TRBV29-1 with TRBJ2-7; D might be TRBD1 (6 bases). CDR1 and CDR2 (germline): SQVTM, ANQGSEA. The germline V and J ends were trimmed by 6 bases and 6 bases, with 15 bases remaining between them. This CDR3 is built from 12 residues. CDR3 sequence reads: CSVLRTGTEQYF. CDR3 nucleotides: TGCAGCGTCCTACGCACAGGGACCGAGCAGTACTTC.

The genes are TRBV11-2 and TRBJ2-1; 11 bases align to TRBD2. CDR3 length equals 15 residues. Trimming took 6 bases from V and 8 from J; bases not matched to a gene: 9. The germline V gene encodes CDR1 SGHAT and CDR2 FQNNGV. The CDR3 sequence: CASRQTSGSLYEQFF. CDR3 in DNA: TGTGCCAGCAGGCAAACTAGCGGGAGTCTATATGAGCAGTTCTTC.

The rearrangement links TRBV11-1 to TRBJ1-1; unclear D gene. CDR1 and CDR2 from the germline V gene are SGHAT and FQDESV (reference sequence). Trimming pared 3 bases from V and 3 bases from J, leaving 17 bases between. The CDR3 runs 16 residues. CDR3 DNA: TGTGCCAGCAGCTTCGAGTACGCGGTTCGGGACACTGAAGCTTTCTTT. This translates into CASSFEYAVRDTEAFF.

A remark on this clone: At the DNA level, this CDR3 is encoded by other sequences in the same sample as well. This chain connects TRBV18 to TRBJ2-1, with D tentatively TRBD1 or TRBD2 (5 bases each). The CDR3 covers 14 residues. Germline V gene sequence: CDR1 KGHSH, CDR2 LQKENI. V lost 1 base to trimming and J lost 5 bases, with 9 bases between them. Here the CDR3 reads CASSPQGRNNEQFF. The CDR3 region has the DNA TGTGCCAGCTCACCACAGGGACGGAACAATGAGCAGTTCTTC.

This clone was seen more than once but under ten times. The chain combines TRBV5-4 with TRBJ2-7; 12 bases match TRBD2. Per the germline V gene, CDR1 is SGHNT and CDR2 is YYREEE (reference sequence). The J segment lost 3 bases and the V segment lost 4 bases, leaving 5 bases of the junction unmatched. There are 15 residues in the CDR3. The CDR3 protein is CASSNRLAGVYEQYF. In DNA, the CDR3 is TGTGCCAGCAGCAATCGACTAGCGGGAGTCTACGAGCAGTACTTC.

This chain links TRBV28 with TRBJ2-1; TRBD2 agrees at 9 bases. J was trimmed by 7 bases and V by 4 bases; bases with no gene match: 20. CDR3 size: 19 residues. Germline V gene lookup returns CDR1 MDHEN and CDR2 SYDVKM. As DNA, the CDR3 is TGTGCCAGCAGTTCCGCCGGTAGCGGGAGTAAGGGTTTGAGGAATGAGCAGTTCTTC. This codes for CASSSAGSGSKGLRNEQFF.

Of note for this clone: This sample includes further DNA sequences coding for the same CDR3. The V gene is TRBV7-3, the J gene TRBJ2-2; a weak D match, TRBD1 (5 bases). This CDR3 has 16 amino acids. Germline assignment: CDR1 SGHTA and CDR2 FQGTGA. The ends were cut back, 0 bases at V and 1 base at J, with 9 bases in the middle. In nucleotides, the CDR3 is TGTGCCAGCAGCTTAACGGGGCCCCAGAACACCGGGGAGCTGTTTTTT. It is translated as CASSLTGPQNTGELFF.

The chain joins TRBV19 to TRBJ2-2; D is ambiguous. Trimming pared 1 base from V and 6 bases from J, leaving 24 bases between. This CDR3 spans 19 amino acids. CDR1 is LNHDA, CDR2 SQIVND, per germline (reference sequence). The CDR3 DNA reads as TGTGCCAGTAGTATAGGCCCGAGGAAGGGAAGGGTGCATTCCGGGGAGCTGTTTTTT. The encoded protein is CASSIGPRKGRVHSGELFF.

The chain is built from TRBV10-1 and TRBJ2-4; the D gene is possibly TRBD2 (6 bases). Trimming removed 6 bases at V and 0 bases at J, with 9 bases between. The germline CDR1 and CDR2 sequences are WNHNN and SYGVQD (reference sequence). The CDR3 is made up of 14 amino acids. CDR3 sequence reads: CASSEAGAKNIQYF. CDR3 DNA sequence: TGCGCCAGCAGCGAAGCGGGAGCCAAAAACATTCAGTACTTC.

The rearrangement uses TRBV7-2 and TRBJ2-5; 8 bases fit TRBD2. TRBJ2-7 matches the DNA end more closely, so the J call is doubtful. The CDR3 runs to 15 residues. Germline-derived CDR1 and CDR2 are SGHTA and FQGNSA. The CDR3 sequence: CASSLWAGGSYEQYF. The CDR3 coding sequence is TGTGCCAGCAGCTTATGGGCGGGAGGAAGCTACGAGCAGTACTTC.

CDR3 amino acids: CSVESRQGVYNEQFF. The DNA of the CDR3 is TGCAGCGTTGAATCTCGTCAGGGGGTCTACAATGAGCAGTTCTTC. V gene TRBV29-1 combines with J gene TRBJ2-1; 7 nucleotides line up with TRBD1. CDR1 and CDR2 (germline): SQVTM, ANQGSEA. The J segment lost 3 bases and the V segment lost 2 bases, leaving 7 bases of the junction unmatched. The CDR3 sequence is 15 residues long.